The 22 T cell receptor beta chains given below trace back to one sample, sequenced in a study of graft-versus-host responses after intestinal transplantation (dated by TCRdb to about 2021). To prepare the library, the immunoSEQ multiplex PCR assay was applied. TCRdb carries this immuneACCESS record with in-frame sequences only. Its versions omit some clonotypes, under half of them owing to an unresolved V gene in the studies checked, with the rest unexplained. Across this sample there are 78,000 or so clones, with roughly 91% seen only once. Together, the top ten hold 8% of the sample. The label giving this sample's time point can be read as: cells obtained before transplantation from donor or recipient. For these receptors, no antigen is known. Material: unstimulated CD8+ T cells sorted from spleen or lymph node cells, obtained before transplant. The receptors derive from a human donor who was the organ donor for an intestinal transplant.

The J gene is TRBJ1-4, the V gene TRBV4-1; D unclear. V lost 3 bases, J lost 8 bases, and 19 bases lay in between. Germline V lookup: CDR1 MGHRA, CDR2 YSYEKL. This CDR3 contains 16 residues. The CDR3 spells CASSQISRYPIEKLFF. Here the CDR3 DNA reads TGCGCCAGCAGCCAGATTTCGCGGTACCCCATCGAAAAACTGTTTTTT.

This clone was picked up one time. The J gene is TRBJ1-2, the V gene TRBV4-2, with 9 bases matching TRBD1. With V trimmed by 4 bases and J by 2 bases, 5 bases remained unmatched. This CDR3 contains 15 residues. Per germline, CDR1 LGHNA and CDR2 YNFKEQ. The CDR3 nucleotides read TGTGCCAGCAGCCGCCGACAGGGGGACAACTATGGCTACACCTTC. The encoded protein is CASSRRQGDNYGYTF.

This clone appeared a few times. Here the CDR3 reads CASSETDSSNQPQHF. The DNA for the CDR3 is TGTGCCAGCAGCGAAACGGACAGTTCCAATCAGCCCCAGCATTTT. The chain carries TRBV7-8 and TRBJ1-5; D is perhaps TRBD1 (6 bases). Germline V gene sequence: CDR1 SGHVS, CDR2 FQNEAQ. Trimming removed 5 bases from V and 3 bases from J, with 14 bases in between. This CDR3 is 15 amino acids long.

V gene TRBV27 combines with J gene TRBJ1-2; D may be TRBD1 (5 bases). The CDR3 sequence is 14 residues long. Germline loops: CDR1 MNHEY, CDR2 SMNVEV (reference sequence). Trimming pared 6 bases from V and 8 bases from J, leaving 19 bases between. The DNA for the CDR3 is TGTGCCAGCAGCCCCGGGAGGGGATTTAGGGGCTACACCTTC. Encoded protein: CASSPGRGFRGYTF.

The chain recombines TRBV4-1 with TRBJ2-3, with 14 bases identical to TRBD2. The trim removed 3 bases at V and 6 bases at J, leaving 5 bases unmatched. Germline assignment: CDR1 MGHRA and CDR2 YSYEKL. The CDR3 loop spans 16 amino acids. The CDR3 loop reads CASSQRLAGGSDTQYF. Here the CDR3 DNA reads TGCGCCAGCAGCCAGAGACTAGCGGGGGGGTCCGATACGCAGTATTTT.

The V gene is TRBV2, the J gene TRBJ1-6; D unclear. CDR3 length: 14 amino acids. The V gene lost 3 bases and the J gene lost 7 bases, with 10 bases spanning the gap. Germline-derived CDR1 and CDR2 are SNHLY and FYNNEI. The CDR3 spells CASSDRWPNSPLHF. CDR3 bases: TGTGCCAGCAGTGATCGCTGGCCCAATTCACCCCTCCACTTT.

The gene calls are TRBV5-5 and TRBJ2-3, with D possibly being TRBD1 (5 bases). Trimming removed 4 bases at V and 2 bases at J, with 26 bases between. The germline gives CDR1 SGHKS, CDR2 YYEKEE (reference sequence). This CDR3 is built from 19 residues. The CDR3 reads CASSPNLIGHLSLTDTQYF. The CDR3 DNA sequence: TGTGCCAGCAGCCCTAACCTGATCGGACACCTAAGTCTCACAGATACGCAGTATTTT.

The genes are TRBV7-2 and TRBJ2-3; no firm D call. The CDR3 has 15 residues. V was cut by 1 base and J by 0 bases, with 8 bases left in between. In germline, CDR1 is SGHTA, CDR2 FQGNSA. CDR3 nucleotide sequence: TGTGCCAGCAGCTTAGACAAAACCAGCACAGATACGCAGTATTTT. It codes for CASSLDKTSTDTQYF.

This clone was seen once. The chain joins TRBV27 to TRBJ1-5; no clear D gene. This CDR3 region has 14 residues. In germline, CDR1 is MNHEY, CDR2 SMNVEV (reference sequence). V shed 3 bases and J shed 7 bases, with 13 bases lying between them. The CDR3 region is CASSFPERAQPQHF. CDR3 nucleotides: TGTGCCAGCAGTTTTCCTGAGCGGGCACAGCCCCAGCATTTT.

The V and J genes are TRBV4-1 and TRBJ2-3; TRBD2 matches 9 bases. Germline CDR1 and CDR2: MGHRA and YSYEKL. This CDR3 contains 16 residues. V shed 3 bases, J shed 5 bases, and the junction held 9 bases outside the gene matches. The chain's CDR3 is CASSHPAGGPVDTQYF. CDR3 nucleotides: TGCGCCAGCAGCCATCCTGCGGGGGGGCCTGTAGATACGCAGTATTTT.

V and J are TRBV19 and TRBJ1-1; a possible D gene is TRBD1 (5 bases). The CDR3 contains 14 residues. Looked up from germline, CDR1 is LNHDA and CDR2 is SQIVND (reference sequence). Trimming pared 3 bases from V and 4 bases from J, leaving 12 bases between. The CDR3 sequence is CASSMRPGGTEAFF. In DNA, the CDR3 is TGTGCCAGTAGTATGAGACCGGGGGGCACTGAAGCTTTCTTT.

The rearrangement uses TRBV7-3 and TRBJ2-3, with D possibly TRBD2 on 5 matching bases. V was clipped by 5 bases and J by 2 bases, with 8 bases between them. The CDR3 has 13 residues. Germline CDR1 SGHTA, CDR2 FQGTGA. This chain's CDR3 is CASSQLDTDTQYF. CDR3 nucleotides: TGTGCCAGCAGCCAACTAGACACAGATACGCAGTATTTT. The complete variable domain, with remaining parts taken from reference TRBV7-3 and TRBJ2-3, reads GAGVSQTPSNKVTEKGKYVELRCDPISGHTALYWYRQSLGQGPEFLIYFQGTGAADDSGLPNDRFFAVRPEGSVSTLKIQRTERGDSAVYLCASSQLDTDTQYFGPGTRLTVL.

This clone was counted a few times. V is TRBV7-9 and J is TRBJ1-3; tentatively, D is TRBD1 (5 bases). The CDR3 length is 16 residues. The V gene's germline CDR1 is SEHNR and CDR2 FQNEAQ (reference sequence). V was cut by 5 bases and J by 1 base, with 15 bases left in between. CDR3 region: CASSLAQGGSGNTIYF. In DNA, the CDR3 is TGTGCCAGCAGCCTCGCTCAGGGTGGATCTGGAAACACCATATATTTT.

V is TRBV28 and J is TRBJ2-5; D call uncertain. The end of the DNA is better explained by TRBJ2-7, so the J call may be wrong. The germline CDR1 and CDR2 sequences are MDHEN and SYDVKM. The CDR3 runs 14 residues. The CDR3 loop reads CASSHSSSGYEQYF. The CDR3 bases are TGTGCCAGCAGCCATTCCTCCTCGGGCTACGAGCAGTACTTC.

This chain connects TRBV7-9 to TRBJ2-5; TRBD1 aligns across 7 bases. The length of the CDR3 is 15 residues. V trimming: 5 bases; J trimming: 1 base; junction bases outside the gene matches: 7. Germline CDR1 and CDR2: SEHNR and FQNEAQ (reference sequence). The CDR3 DNA sequence: TGTGCCAGCAGCCCCCAGGGACAGAGCCAAGAGACCCAGTACTTC. Translating it yields CASSPQGQSQETQYF.

V usage is TRBV6-1 and J usage is TRBJ2-5; D is undetermined. The CDR3 contains 11 residues. The germline V gene encodes CDR1 MNHNS and CDR2 SASEGT. V gave up 2 bases and J gave up 6 bases, with 4 bases separating them. CDR3: CASSEFQTQYF. The CDR3 DNA is TGTGCCAGCAGTGAATTTCAGACCCAGTACTTC.

The chain employs TRBV6-1 and TRBJ1-5; D uncertain. CDR1 MNHNS and CDR2 SASEGT come from the germline V gene. The V and J ends lost 6 bases and 0 bases respectively, with 6 bases between them. The CDR3 is 13 residues long. The CDR3 loop is CASRLDSNQPQHF. CDR3 DNA sequence: TGTGCCAGCAGATTAGATAGCAATCAGCCCCAGCATTTT.

CDR3 sequence: CASSESYFVGQGNEQYF. In DNA, the CDR3 is TGCGCCAGCAGTGAGTCGTATTTTGTTGGACAGGGCAACGAGCAGTACTTC. This rearrangement joins TRBV10-1 to TRBJ2-7, with 8 bases aligning to TRBD1. Germline-derived CDR1 and CDR2 are WNHNN and SYGVQD (reference sequence). V shed 0 bases, J shed 5 bases, and the junction held 12 bases outside the gene matches. The CDR3 has 17 amino acids.

This clone was counted a few times. The chain couples TRBV4-1 to TRBJ1-3, with D tentatively TRBD1 (6 bases). The CDR3 consists of 16 residues. Germline-derived CDR1 and CDR2 are MGHRA and YSYEKL. Deletions cut 3 bases from V and 2 bases from J, with 14 bases between. This CDR3 reads CASSHPKQGAGNTIYF. CDR3 coding DNA: TGCGCCAGCAGCCATCCAAAACAGGGTGCTGGAAACACCATATATTTT.

The chain is built from TRBV9 and TRBJ2-2; D is undetermined. This CDR3 is built from 13 residues. CDR1 and CDR2 from the germline V gene are SGDLS and YYNGEE. V lost 3 bases, J lost 8 bases, and 11 bases lay in between. The CDR3, as DNA: TGTGCCAGCAGCGACAAATCATGGGGGGAGCTGTTTTTT. This sequence encodes CASSDKSWGELFF.

The CDR3 spells CASSFRHGSSYNEQFF. The CDR3 DNA follows: TGTGCCAGCAGCTTCCGACATGGGAGCTCCTACAATGAGCAGTTCTTC. This chain links TRBV5-6 with TRBJ2-1; D is perhaps TRBD2 (5 bases). Trimming took 2 bases from V and 0 from J, leaving 12 bases between them. The CDR3 is made up of 16 amino acids. Looked up from germline, CDR1 is SGHDT and CDR2 is YYEEEE.

The chain joins TRBV6-7 to TRBJ2-7, with TRBD2 matching over 9 bases. TRBV6-7 is filed as an ORF, its function uncertain. J was trimmed by 2 bases and V by 6 bases; bases with no gene match: 8. CDR3 size: 15 residues. The CDR3 nucleotides are TGTGCCAGCAGCTCCAGGGCTAGCGGGGCCTACGAGCAGTACTTC. This encodes CASSSRASGAYEQYF.